This TCR beta chain originates from a study of cytomegalovirus exposure and HLA in healthy donors. Germline CDR1 and CDR2: LNHDA and SQIVND (reference sequence). V was clipped by 1 base and J by 3 bases; unmatched bases: 2. This CDR3 contains 16 residues. Regarding this clone: Its antigen is not known.

The PCR had 60 Vbeta and 13 Jbeta primers. Sequenced by immunoSEQ multiplex PCR; TCRdb stores in-frame clones only, minus some. Among some 150,000 clones listed, over 8% were seen once. General study results and limits: V- and J-gene trimming in TCR beta was tied to a missense DCLRE1C variant by an analysis performed later.

The sequenced sample consisted of PBMCs. The source of this sequence is a male donor in good health and CMV-seronegative. The chain links TRBV19 to TRBJ1-6; the match to TRBD1 covers 8 bases. DNA for the CDR3: TGTGCCAGTAGTATAGCAGGGGGCTACTATAATTCACCCCTCCACTTT. Protein: CASSIAGGYYNSPLHF.